A single sample is the source of the 18 T cell receptor beta chains below, sequenced in a study of blood T cell repertoires in COVID-19. TCRdb keeps only in-frame clones here, not all; method: immunoSEQ multiplex PCR. The data contain fewer than 60,000 clones, roughly 90% of them singletons. Sequenced sample: peripheral blood. These receptors were taken from a human donor with acute or convalescent COVID-19. The donor label of this sample is uncertain.

The chain employs TRBV19 and TRBJ1-1; 9 nucleotides agree with TRBD1. Trimming at V came to 5 bases and at J to 5 bases, leaving 6 bases not matched to a gene. CDR1 LNHDA and CDR2 SQIVND come from the germline V gene (reference sequence). This CDR3 comprises 14 residues. The chain's CDR3 is CASSGSQGATEAFF. The CDR3 nucleotides read TGTGCCAGTAGTGGGTCACAGGGGGCAACTGAAGCTTTCTTT.

The rearrangement uses TRBV7-9 and TRBJ2-5; 7 nucleotides align to TRBD2. The CDR3 sequence is 14 residues long. CDR1 and CDR2 (germline): SEHNR, FQNEAQ (reference sequence). The junction had 3 bases not matched to a gene; V was cut back by 1 base and J by 4 bases. The CDR3: CASSLGLAVETQYF. As DNA, the CDR3 is TGTGCCAGCAGCTTAGGCCTAGCGGTAGAGACCCAGTACTTC.

The V gene is TRBV10-1, the J gene TRBJ1-1, with D tentatively TRBD1 (6 bases). This CDR3 is built from 18 residues. In germline, CDR1 is WNHNN, CDR2 SYGVQD (reference sequence). The V and J ends lost 2 bases and 0 bases respectively, with 19 bases between them. This chain's CDR3 is CASSETQGFGALNTEAFF. The CDR3 nucleotides are TGCGCCAGCAGTGAGACACAGGGATTTGGAGCCTTGAACACTGAAGCTTTCTTT.

The chain uses TRBV19 and TRBJ1-2; tentatively, D is TRBD1 (5 bases). Germline V lookup: CDR1 LNHDA, CDR2 SQIVND (reference sequence). V was cut by 5 bases and J by 3 bases, with 16 bases left in between. There are 15 residues in the CDR3. The CDR3 loop reads CASSPAGGRDYGYTF. In nucleotides, the CDR3 is TGTGCCAGTAGTCCAGCCGGGGGACGGGACTATGGCTACACCTTC.

The chain combines TRBV24-1 with TRBJ2-2; D unresolved. V gave up 5 bases and J gave up 1 base, with 7 bases separating them. Looked up from germline, CDR1 is KGHDR and CDR2 is SFDVKD. This CDR3 has 14 amino acids. CDR3 DNA: TGTGCCACCAGTGGGCTGATGAACACCGGGGAGCTGTTTTTT. Protein product: CATSGLMNTGELFF.

This rearrangement joins TRBV7-2 to TRBJ2-3, with 11 bases lining up with TRBD2. Germline V lookup: CDR1 SGHTA, CDR2 FQGNSA. The J segment lost 2 bases and the V segment lost 1 base, leaving 5 bases of the junction unmatched. This CDR3 contains 17 residues. This CDR3 reads CASSLGGTSGHTDTQYF. In DNA, the CDR3 is TGTGCCAGCAGCTTAGGAGGGACTAGCGGACACACAGATACGCAGTATTTT.

The chain has TRBV5-6 and TRBJ1-6, with D perhaps TRBD1 (6 bases). Germline V gives CDR1 SGHDT, CDR2 YYEEEE. The CDR3 is made up of 15 amino acids. The V gene lost 0 bases and the J gene lost 7 bases, with 11 bases spanning the gap. CDR3 amino acids: CASSLVPGVNSPLHF. The CDR3 coding sequence is TGTGCCAGCAGCTTGGTTCCAGGGGTGAATTCACCCCTCCACTTT.

The chain is built from TRBV7-6 and TRBJ2-1; TRBD2 matches 9 bases. This CDR3 has 16 amino acids. V gave up 3 bases and J gave up 7 bases; unmatched junction bases: 10. CDR1 is SGHVS, CDR2 FNYEAQ, per germline. CDR3 sequence reads: CASSFLRGGQKNEQFF. CDR3 DNA: TGTGCCAGCAGCTTCTTGCGGGGGGGCCAAAAAAATGAGCAGTTCTTC.

The CDR3 sequence is CASSLGQLPSGGANVLTF. CDR3 nucleotide sequence: TGTGCCAGCAGCTTGGGACAGCTTCCATCTGGTGGGGCCAACGTCCTGACTTTC. The V gene is TRBV7-6, the J gene TRBJ2-6, with 7 bases aligning to TRBD1. V lost 3 bases and J lost 3; bases outside the gene matches: 11. Germline V gives CDR1 SGHVS, CDR2 FNYEAQ. The CDR3 runs to 18 residues.

J is TRBJ2-2 and V is TRBV27; 9 bases align to TRBD2. The ends lost 6 bases at V and 2 bases at J; junction bases unmatched: 10. CDR3 length equals 17 residues. Germline V gives CDR1 MNHEY, CDR2 SMNVEV (reference sequence). The CDR3 DNA reads TGTGCCAGCAGCCGTACTGGACTAGCGCAAAACACCGGGGAGCTGTTTTTT. It is translated as CASSRTGLAQNTGELFF.

This clone was detected once. The chain combines TRBV7-9 with TRBJ1-2; D may be TRBD1 (6 bases). V was clipped by 3 bases and J by 5 bases, with 16 bases between them. CDR3 size: 15 residues. Germline V gives CDR1 SEHNR, CDR2 FQNEAQ (reference sequence). CDR3 sequence reads: CASSFGGALGYGYTF. In DNA form, the CDR3 reads TGTGCCAGCAGCTTCGGGGGGGCACTGGGTTATGGCTACACCTTC.

In this sample, this clone turned up once. V and J are TRBV21-1 and TRBJ2-7; TRBD1, the table's D call, was not compared with the DNA. TRBV21-1 is a pseudogene. The CDR3 contains 17 residues. This chain's CDR3 is CASSKASGWLLSYEQYV. CDR3 sequence (DNA): TGTGCCAGCAGCAAAGCCTCAGGGTGGTTACTCTCCTACGAGCAGTACGTC.

This clone was recorded once. The gene calls are TRBV7-9 and TRBJ2-5; 9 bases are a match to TRBD1. The CDR3 runs 15 residues. With 5 bases clipped from V and 2 bases from J, the junction kept 6 bases outside the gene matches. Germline-derived CDR1 and CDR2 are SEHNR and FQNEAQ (reference sequence). The CDR3 DNA reads TGTGCCAGCAGCCCCCGGGACAGGGATCAAGAGACCCAGTACTTC. Its protein is CASSPRDRDQETQYF.

The V and J genes are TRBV7-2 and TRBJ2-5; 13 nucleotides align to TRBD2. The CDR3 sequence is 16 residues long. V was clipped by 5 bases and J by 3 bases; unmatched bases: 6. Per the germline V gene, CDR1 is SGHTA and CDR2 is FQGNSA. The DNA for the CDR3 is TGTGCCAGCAGCCCCCCCGGACTAGCGGGGGAAGAGACCCAGTACTTC. This encodes CASSPPGLAGEETQYF.

The J gene is TRBJ2-7, the V gene TRBV10-3; TRBD2 matches at 10 bases. The junction had 4 bases not matched to a gene; V was cut back by 3 bases and J by 2 bases. CDR1 ENHRY and CDR2 SYGVKD come from the germline V gene. This CDR3 is built from 15 residues. CDR3 bases: TGTGCCATCAGTGAAATTAGCGGGAGGACCTACGAGCAGTACTTC. Protein: CAISEISGRTYEQYF.

This chain joins TRBV10-2 and TRBJ1-5, with 10 bases identical to TRBD1. The germline CDR1 and CDR2 sequences are WSHSY and SAAADI. CDR3 length: 16 residues. The junction had 10 bases not matched to a gene; V was cut back by 4 bases and J by 7 bases. The CDR3 DNA follows: TGCGCCAGCAGTGTTACCGCGACAGGGGGCGGGCAGCCCCAGCATTTT. This translates into CASSVTATGGGQPQHF.

The chain carries TRBV7-9 and TRBJ2-5; D is unresolved. Trimming shortened V by 6 bases and J by 3 bases, and 5 bases separated the two germline ends. The CDR3 runs to 11 residues. Looked up from germline, CDR1 is SEHNR and CDR2 is FQNEAQ (reference sequence). This CDR3 reads CASRQEETQYF. Written as DNA, the CDR3 is TGTGCCAGCAGACAAGAAGAGACCCAGTACTTC.

The V gene is TRBV27, the J gene TRBJ1-5, with D possibly matching TRBD1 (6 bases). The V gene lost 6 bases and the J gene lost 4 bases, with 10 bases spanning the gap. CDR3 length: 13 residues. The germline V gene encodes CDR1 MNHEY and CDR2 SMNVEV (reference sequence). CDR3: CASREGGNQPQHF. The CDR3 DNA sequence: TGTGCCAGCAGGGAGGGGGGGAATCAGCCCCAGCATTTT.